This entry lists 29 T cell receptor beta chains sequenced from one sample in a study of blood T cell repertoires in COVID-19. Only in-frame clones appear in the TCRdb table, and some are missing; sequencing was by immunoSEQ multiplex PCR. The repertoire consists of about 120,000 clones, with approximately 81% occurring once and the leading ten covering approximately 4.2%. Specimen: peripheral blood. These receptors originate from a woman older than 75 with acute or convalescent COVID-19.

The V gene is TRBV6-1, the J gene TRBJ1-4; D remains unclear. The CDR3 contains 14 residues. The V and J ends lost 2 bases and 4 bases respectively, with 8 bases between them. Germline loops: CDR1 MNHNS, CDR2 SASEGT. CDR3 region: CASSEYSFNEKLFF. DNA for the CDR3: TGTGCCAGCAGTGAATACAGCTTTAATGAAAAACTGTTTTTT.

This chain's CDR3 is CAWTLGGGNTIYF. In nucleotides, the CDR3 is TGTGCCTGGACGCTGGGAGGTGGAAACACCATATATTTT. The chain links TRBV30 to TRBJ1-3; D remains ambiguous. Trimming shortened V by 4 bases and J by 3 bases, and 10 bases separated the two germline ends. This CDR3 has 13 residues. Germline CDR1 GTSNPN, CDR2 SVGIG (reference sequence). Based on the CDR3 plus reference TRBV30 and TRBJ1-3, the full variable domain is SQTIHQWPATLVQPVGSPLSLECTVEGTSNPNLYWYRQAAGRGLQLLFYSVGIGQISSEVPQNLSASRPQDRQFILSSKKLLLSDSGFYLCAWTLGGGNTIYFGEGSWLTVV.

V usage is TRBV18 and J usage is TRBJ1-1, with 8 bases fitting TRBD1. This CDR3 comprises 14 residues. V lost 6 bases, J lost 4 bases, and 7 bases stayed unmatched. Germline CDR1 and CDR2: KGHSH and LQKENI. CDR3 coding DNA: TGTGCCAGCTCGCCGACAGGGGTGGGCACTGAAGCTTTCTTT. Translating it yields CASSPTGVGTEAFF.

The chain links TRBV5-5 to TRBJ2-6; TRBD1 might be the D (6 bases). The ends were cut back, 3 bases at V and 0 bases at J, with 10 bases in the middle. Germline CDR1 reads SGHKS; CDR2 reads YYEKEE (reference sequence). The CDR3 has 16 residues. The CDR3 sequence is CASSYGQSSGANVLTF. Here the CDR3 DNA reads TGTGCCAGCAGCTACGGACAGTCCTCTGGGGCCAACGTCCTGACTTTC.

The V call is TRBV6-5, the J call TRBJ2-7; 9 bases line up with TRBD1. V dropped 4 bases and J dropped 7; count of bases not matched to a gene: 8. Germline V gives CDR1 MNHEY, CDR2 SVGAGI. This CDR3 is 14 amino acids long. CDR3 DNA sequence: TGTGCCAGCAGTTCCGGGACAGGGATTTGGGAGCAGTACTTC. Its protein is CASSSGTGIWEQYF.

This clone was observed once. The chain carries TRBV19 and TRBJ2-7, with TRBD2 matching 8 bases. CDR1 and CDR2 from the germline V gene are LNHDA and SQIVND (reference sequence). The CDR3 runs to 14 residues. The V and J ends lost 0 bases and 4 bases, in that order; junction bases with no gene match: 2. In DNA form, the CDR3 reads TGTGCCAGTAGTATAGAACTAGCGGATTACGAGCAGTACTTC. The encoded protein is CASSIELADYEQYF.

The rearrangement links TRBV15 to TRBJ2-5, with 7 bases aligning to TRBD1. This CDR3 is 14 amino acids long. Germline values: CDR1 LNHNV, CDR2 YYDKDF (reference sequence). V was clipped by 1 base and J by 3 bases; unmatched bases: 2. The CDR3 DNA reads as TGTGCCACCAGCAGAGGAGGGGGCGAAGAGACCCAGTACTTC. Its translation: CATSRGGGEETQYF.

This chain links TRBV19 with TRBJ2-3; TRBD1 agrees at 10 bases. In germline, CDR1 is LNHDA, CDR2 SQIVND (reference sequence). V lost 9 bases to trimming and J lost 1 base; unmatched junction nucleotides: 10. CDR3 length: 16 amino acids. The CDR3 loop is CASHPPGTGGTDTQYF. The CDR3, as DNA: TGTGCCAGCCACCCCCCGGGGACAGGGGGCACAGATACGCAGTATTTT.

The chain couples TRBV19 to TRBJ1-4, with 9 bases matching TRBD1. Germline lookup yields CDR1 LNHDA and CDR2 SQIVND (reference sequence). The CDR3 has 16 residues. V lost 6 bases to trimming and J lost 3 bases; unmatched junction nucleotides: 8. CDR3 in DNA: TGTGCCAGTAGCTCCGACAGGGGGGGACCTAATGAAAAACTGTTTTTT. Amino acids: CASSSDRGGPNEKLFF.

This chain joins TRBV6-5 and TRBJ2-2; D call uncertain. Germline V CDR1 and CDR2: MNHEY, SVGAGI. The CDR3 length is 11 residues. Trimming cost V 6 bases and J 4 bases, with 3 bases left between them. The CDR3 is CASRATGELFF. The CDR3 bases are TGTGCCAGCAGAGCCACCGGGGAGCTGTTTTTT.

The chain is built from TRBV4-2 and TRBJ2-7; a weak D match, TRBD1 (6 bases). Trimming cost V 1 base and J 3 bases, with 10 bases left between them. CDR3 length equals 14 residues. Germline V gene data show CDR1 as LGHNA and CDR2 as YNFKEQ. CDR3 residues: CASSQGDTGYEQYF. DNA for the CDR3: TGTGCCAGCAGCCAAGGGGACACTGGCTACGAGCAGTACTTC.

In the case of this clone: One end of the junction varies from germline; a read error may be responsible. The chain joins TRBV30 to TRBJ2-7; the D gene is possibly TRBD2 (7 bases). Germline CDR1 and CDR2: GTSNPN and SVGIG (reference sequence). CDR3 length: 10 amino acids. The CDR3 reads CAWSCGGKNF. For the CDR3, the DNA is TGTGCCTGGAGTTGCGGGGGCAAGAACTTC.

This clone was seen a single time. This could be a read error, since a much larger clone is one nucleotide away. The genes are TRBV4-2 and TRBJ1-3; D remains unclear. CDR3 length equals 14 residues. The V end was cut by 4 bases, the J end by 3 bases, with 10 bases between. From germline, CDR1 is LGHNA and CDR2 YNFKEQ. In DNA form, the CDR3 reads TGTGCCAGCAGCCCATACCCTATTGGAAACACCATATATTTT. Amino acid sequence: CASSPYPIGNTIYF.

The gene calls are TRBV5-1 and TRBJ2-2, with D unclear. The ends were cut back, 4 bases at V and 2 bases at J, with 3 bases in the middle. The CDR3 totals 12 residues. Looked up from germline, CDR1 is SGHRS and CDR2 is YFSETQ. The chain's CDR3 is CASSHNTGELFF. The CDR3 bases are TGCGCCAGCAGCCATAACACCGGGGAGCTGTTTTTT.

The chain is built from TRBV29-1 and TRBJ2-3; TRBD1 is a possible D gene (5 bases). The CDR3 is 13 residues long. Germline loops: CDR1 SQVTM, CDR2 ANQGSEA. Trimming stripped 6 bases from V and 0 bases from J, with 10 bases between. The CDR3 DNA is TGCAGCGTCGTCGACAGAAGCACAGATACGCAGTATTTT. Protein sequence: CSVVDRSTDTQYF.

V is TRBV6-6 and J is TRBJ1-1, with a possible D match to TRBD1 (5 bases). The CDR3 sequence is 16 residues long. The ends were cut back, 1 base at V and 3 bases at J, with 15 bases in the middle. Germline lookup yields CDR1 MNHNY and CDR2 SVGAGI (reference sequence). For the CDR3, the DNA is TGTGCCAGCAGTTACTACGTCCTGGGAGGGGACACTGAAGCTTTCTTT. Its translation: CASSYYVLGGDTEAFF.

DNA for the CDR3: TGTGCCAGCAGCCGTTCGACAGGGGCAGATGGCTACACCTTC. It translates to CASSRSTGADGYTF. The chain is built from TRBV7-3 and TRBJ1-2; 8 bases are a match to TRBD1. Germline V gene sequence: CDR1 SGHTA, CDR2 FQGTGA. CDR3 length equals 14 residues. Trimming at V came to 5 bases and at J to 6 bases, leaving 8 bases not matched to a gene.

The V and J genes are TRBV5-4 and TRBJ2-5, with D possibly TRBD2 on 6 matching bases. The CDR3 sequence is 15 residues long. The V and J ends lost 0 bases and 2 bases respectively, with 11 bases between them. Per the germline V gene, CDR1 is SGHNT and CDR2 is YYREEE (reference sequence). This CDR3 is CASSLGGVRQETQYF. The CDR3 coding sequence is TGTGCCAGCAGCTTGGGCGGGGTTCGACAAGAGACCCAGTACTTC.

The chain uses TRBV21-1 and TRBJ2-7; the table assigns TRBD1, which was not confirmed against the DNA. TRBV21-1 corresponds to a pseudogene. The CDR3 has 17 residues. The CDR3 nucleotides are TGTGCCAGCAGCAAGAACGGGACAGACTCCGTAACCTACGAGCAGTACTTC. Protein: CASSKNGTDSVTYEQYF.

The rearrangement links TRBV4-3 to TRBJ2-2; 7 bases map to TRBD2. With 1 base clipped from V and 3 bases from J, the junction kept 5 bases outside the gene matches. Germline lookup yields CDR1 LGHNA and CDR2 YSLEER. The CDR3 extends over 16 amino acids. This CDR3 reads CASSQGGGAYTGELFF. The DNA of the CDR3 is TGCGCCAGCAGCCAAGGGGGGGGAGCCTACACCGGGGAGCTGTTTTTT.

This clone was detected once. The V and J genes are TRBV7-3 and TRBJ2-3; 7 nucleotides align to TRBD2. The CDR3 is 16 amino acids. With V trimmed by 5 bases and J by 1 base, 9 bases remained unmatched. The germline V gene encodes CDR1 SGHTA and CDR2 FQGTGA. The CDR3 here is CASSLRLGGGTDTQYF. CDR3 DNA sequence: TGTGCCAGCAGCCTCAGACTGGGGGGGGGCACAGATACGCAGTATTTT.

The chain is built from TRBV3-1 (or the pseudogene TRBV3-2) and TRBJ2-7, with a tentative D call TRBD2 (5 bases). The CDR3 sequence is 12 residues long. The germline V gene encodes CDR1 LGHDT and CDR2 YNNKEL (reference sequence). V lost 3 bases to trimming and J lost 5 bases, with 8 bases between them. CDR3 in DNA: TGTGCCAGCAGCCACTTCGGGGACGAGCAGTACTTC. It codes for CASSHFGDEQYF.

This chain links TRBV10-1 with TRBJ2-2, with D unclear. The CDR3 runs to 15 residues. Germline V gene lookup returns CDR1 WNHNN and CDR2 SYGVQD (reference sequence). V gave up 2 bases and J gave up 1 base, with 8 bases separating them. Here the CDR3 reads CASSEATKNTGELFF. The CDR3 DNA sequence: TGCGCCAGCAGTGAGGCGACAAAGAACACCGGGGAGCTGTTTTTT.

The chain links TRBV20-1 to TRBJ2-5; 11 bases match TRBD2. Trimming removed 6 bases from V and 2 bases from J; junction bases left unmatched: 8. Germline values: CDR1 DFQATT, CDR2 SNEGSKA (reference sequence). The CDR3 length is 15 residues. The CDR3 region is CSASSGRATQETQYF. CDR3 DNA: TGCAGTGCCAGTAGCGGGAGGGCTACTCAAGAGACCCAGTACTTC.

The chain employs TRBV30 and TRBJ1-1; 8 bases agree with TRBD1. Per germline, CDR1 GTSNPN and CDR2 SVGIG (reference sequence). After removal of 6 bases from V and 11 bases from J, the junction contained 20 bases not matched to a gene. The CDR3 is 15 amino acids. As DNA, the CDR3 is TGTGCCTGTTCCGCCCAAGGACAGGGCGGTTTAAAGGCTTTCTTT. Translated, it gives CACSAQGQGGLKAFF.

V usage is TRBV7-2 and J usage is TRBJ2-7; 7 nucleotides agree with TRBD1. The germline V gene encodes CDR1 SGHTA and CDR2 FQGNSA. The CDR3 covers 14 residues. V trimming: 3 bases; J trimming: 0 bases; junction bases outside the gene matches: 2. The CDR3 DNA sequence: TGTGCCAGCAGCTTGGACAGGAACTCCTACGAGCAGTACTTC. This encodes CASSLDRNSYEQYF.

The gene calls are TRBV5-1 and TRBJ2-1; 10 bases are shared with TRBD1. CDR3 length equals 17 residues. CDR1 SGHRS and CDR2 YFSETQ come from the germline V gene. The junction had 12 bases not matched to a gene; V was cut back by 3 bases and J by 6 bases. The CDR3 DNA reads TGCGCCAGCAGCTCCGGGACAGGGGCGGCCCTTACCAATGAGCAGTTCTTC. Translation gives CASSSGTGAALTNEQFF.

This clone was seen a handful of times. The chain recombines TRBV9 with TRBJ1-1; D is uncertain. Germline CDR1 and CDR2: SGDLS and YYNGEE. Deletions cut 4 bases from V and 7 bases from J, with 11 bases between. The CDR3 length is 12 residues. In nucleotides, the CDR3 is TGTGCCAGCAGCCCTCGAGAGGTTGAAGCTTTCTTT. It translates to CASSPREVEAFF. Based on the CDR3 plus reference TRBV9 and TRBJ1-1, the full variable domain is DSGVTQTPKHLITATGQRVTLRCSPRSGDLSVYWYQQSLDQGLQFLIQYYNGEERAKGNILERFSAQQFPDLHSELNLSSLELGDSALYFCASSPREVEAFFGQGTRLTVV.

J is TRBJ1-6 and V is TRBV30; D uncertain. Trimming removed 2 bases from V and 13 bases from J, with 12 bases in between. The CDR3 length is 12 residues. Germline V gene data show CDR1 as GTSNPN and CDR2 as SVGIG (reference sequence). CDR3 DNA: TGTGCCTGGAGTAGGACTATTACGCCCCTCCACTTT. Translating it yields CAWSRTITPLHF.